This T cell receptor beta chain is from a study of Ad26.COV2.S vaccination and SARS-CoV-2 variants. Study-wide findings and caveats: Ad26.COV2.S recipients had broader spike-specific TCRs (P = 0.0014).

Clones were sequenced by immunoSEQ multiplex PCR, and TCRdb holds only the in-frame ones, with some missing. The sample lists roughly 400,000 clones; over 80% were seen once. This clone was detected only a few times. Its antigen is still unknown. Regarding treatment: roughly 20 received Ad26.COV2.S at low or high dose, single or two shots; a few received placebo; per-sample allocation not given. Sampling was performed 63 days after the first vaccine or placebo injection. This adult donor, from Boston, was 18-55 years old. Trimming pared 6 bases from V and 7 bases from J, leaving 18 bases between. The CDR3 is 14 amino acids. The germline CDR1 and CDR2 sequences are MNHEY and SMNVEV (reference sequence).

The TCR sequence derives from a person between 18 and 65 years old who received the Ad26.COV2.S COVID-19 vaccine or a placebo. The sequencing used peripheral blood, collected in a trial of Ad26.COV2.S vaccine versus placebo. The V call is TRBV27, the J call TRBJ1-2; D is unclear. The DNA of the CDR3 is TGTGCCAGCAGAGGACTCCGAGGGTCCTTTGGCTACACCTTC. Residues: CASRGLRGSFGYTF.